Reported below is one T cell receptor beta chain. The whole isolated RNA underwent reverse transcription, so sequencing captured expressed TCRB transcripts. Assay: immunoSEQ multiplex PCR; the TCRdb copy retains only in-frame clones and omits some. The profile shows tens of thousands of clones, about 61% of them singletons. The sample originates from a study of beta chain features in type 1 diabetes. The germline CDR1 and CDR2 sequences are SGHAT and FQDESV (reference sequence). The length of the CDR3 is 13 residues. V lost 8 bases to trimming and J lost 1 base, with 6 bases between them. The clonotype comes from a woman between 18 and 30 years old in good health. Sequencing was carried out using Tregs from blood. The chain has TRBV11-1 and TRBJ2-6; the D is unclear. The CDR3 sequence: CASPRSGANVLTF. The CDR3 coding sequence is TGTGCCAGCCCCCGGTCTGGGGCCAACGTCCTGACTTTC.